The 27 T cell receptor beta chains presented below share a single source sample, sequenced in a study of CD8+ T cells in alopecia areata. Treatment given: oral pan-JAK inhibitor, 5-10 mg twice daily. It was cDNA, reverse transcribed from extracted RNA, that served as the sequencing template. The table came from immunoSEQ multiplex PCR; TCRdb's copy has only in-frame clones and leaves some out. The sample lists 150,000 to 200,000 clones; less than 70% were seen once. Here the sequenced sample was CD4+ T cells sorted from blood, taken at week 4, from a patient treated with tofacitinib. The receptors stem from a human donor with alopecia areata.

The chain couples TRBV18 to TRBJ1-2; 9 bases match TRBD1. Trimming took 6 bases from V and 5 from J; bases not matched to a gene: 7. CDR1 KGHSH and CDR2 LQKENI come from the germline V gene. This CDR3 is 14 amino acids long. The CDR3 loop reads CASSSGTGKYGYTF. The CDR3, as DNA: TGTGCCAGCTCGTCCGGGACAGGGAAATATGGCTACACCTTC.

This chain joins TRBV15 and TRBJ1-5; possible D gene TRBD1, 5 bases. Trimming removed 0 bases at V and 11 bases at J, with 11 bases between. Germline V gives CDR1 LNHNV, CDR2 YYDKDF (reference sequence). The CDR3 spans 13 residues. CDR3 nucleotide sequence: TGTGCCACCAGCAGAGATCGAAGGGGAACCCAGCATTTT. Translating it yields CATSRDRRGTQHF.

The CDR3 DNA is TGCAGCGCCGAAAGGCAGGGGAGCGAAAAACTGTTTTTT. Its protein is CSAERQGSEKLFF. The chain employs TRBV29-1 and TRBJ1-4, with D possibly being TRBD1 (6 bases). The V gene lost 7 bases and the J gene lost 8 bases, with 17 bases spanning the gap. Germline V gene lookup returns CDR1 SQVTM and CDR2 ANQGSEA. The CDR3 consists of 13 residues.

The J gene is TRBJ1-1, the V gene TRBV19; maybe TRBD1 (6 bases). V lost 6 bases to trimming and J lost 5 bases, with 16 bases between them. Germline V gene data show CDR1 as LNHDA and CDR2 as SQIVND (reference sequence). The length of the CDR3 is 14 residues. CDR3 nucleotide sequence: TGTGCCAGTAGGAGAAGCCAGGGGTTTACTGAAGCTTTCTTT. It codes for CASRRSQGFTEAFF.

This rearrangement joins TRBV29-1 to TRBJ1-1; D is ambiguous. V was cut by 4 bases and J by 3 bases, with 15 bases left in between. Germline loops: CDR1 SQVTM, CDR2 ANQGSEA. The CDR3 length is 14 residues. The CDR3 protein is CSVGKGGGDTEAFF. In DNA, the CDR3 is TGCAGCGTTGGGAAGGGAGGTGGGGACACTGAAGCTTTCTTT.

V usage is TRBV25-1 and J usage is TRBJ1-1; D is unclear. Germline lookup yields CDR1 MGHDK and CDR2 SYGVNS. Trimming removed 6 bases from V and 3 bases from J, with 11 bases in between. CDR3 length: 13 residues. The CDR3: CASSSEWDTEAFF. CDR3 nucleotides: TGTGCCAGCAGCAGCGAATGGGACACTGAAGCTTTCTTT.

This clone was seen more than once but under ten times. This chain joins TRBV29-1 and TRBJ2-5; D may match TRBD1 or TRBD2 (5 bases each). The CDR3 is 12 residues long. CDR1 is SQVTM and CDR2 is ANQGSEA in the germline V gene. V gave up 5 bases and J gave up 4 bases, with 11 bases separating them. CDR3 loop: CSVRTSGETQYF. DNA for the CDR3: TGCAGCGTTAGGACAAGCGGAGAGACCCAGTACTTC.

The chain recombines TRBV30 with TRBJ1-1; no definite D call. This CDR3 region has 11 residues. Germline CDR1 GTSNPN, CDR2 SVGIG (reference sequence). CDR3: CANFLTGRAFF. CDR3 nucleotide sequence: TGTGCAAATTTCTTAACGGGAAGAGCTTTCTTT.

In DNA form, the CDR3 reads TGTGCCACCAGCAGGGGCCTACAGGGAGGGACCGGGGAGCTGTTTTTT. Encoded protein: CATSRGLQGGTGELFF. The V and J genes are TRBV15 and TRBJ2-2; maybe TRBD2 (7 bases). The CDR3 is 16 amino acids. Germline assignment: CDR1 LNHNV and CDR2 YYDKDF (reference sequence). Deletions cut 3 bases from V and 5 bases from J, with 16 bases between.

The chain joins TRBV4-1 to TRBJ2-3; no definite D call. Germline CDR1 is MGHRA and CDR2 is YSYEKL. Between the trimmed V and J ends, which lost 3 bases and 0 bases, there was a span of 10 bases. The CDR3 loop spans 15 amino acids. This CDR3 is CASSHLPSSTDTQYF. The CDR3 nucleotides read TGCGCCAGCAGCCACCTCCCTTCTAGCACAGATACGCAGTATTTT.

The chain links TRBV10-3 to TRBJ2-1; tentative D call: TRBD1 (6 bases). The CDR3 is made up of 13 amino acids. Germline V gives CDR1 ENHRY, CDR2 SYGVKD. Trimming pared 6 bases from V and 5 bases from J, leaving 11 bases between. The CDR3 protein is CAIRGQNNNEQFF. The CDR3 bases are TGTGCCATCAGAGGACAGAACAACAATGAGCAGTTCTTC.

The chain combines TRBV7-9 with TRBJ1-1; D call uncertain. Trimming cost V 5 bases and J 10 bases, with 17 bases left between them. The CDR3 has 13 residues. Germline loops: CDR1 SEHNR, CDR2 FQNEAQ (reference sequence). The CDR3: CASSQRRELAAFF. CDR3 nucleotide sequence: TGTGCCAGCAGCCAGAGAAGGGAGTTGGCAGCTTTCTTT. Full variable domain (outside the CDR3, taken from reference TRBV7-9 and TRBJ1-1): DTGVSQNPRHKITKRGQNVTFRCDPISEHNRLYWYRQTLGQGPEFLTYFQNEAQLEKSRLLSDRFSAERPKGSFSTLEIQRTEQGDSAMYLCASSQRRELAAFFGQGTRLTVV.

CDR3 sequence (DNA): TGTGCCTGGAGTGAAGGAGCGTACAATGAGCAGTTCTTC. Protein: CAWSEGAYNEQFF. The chain has TRBV30 and TRBJ2-1; D is uncertain. V gave up 1 base and J gave up 4 bases, with 8 bases separating them. The CDR3 is 13 residues long. Germline CDR1 reads GTSNPN; CDR2 reads SVGIG (reference sequence). Full variable domain (missing parts from reference TRBV30 and TRBJ2-1): SQTIHQWPATLVQPVGSPLSLECTVEGTSNPNLYWYRQAAGRGLQLLFYSVGIGQISSEVPQNLSASRPQDRQFILSSKKLLLSDSGFYLCAWSEGAYNEQFFGPGTRLTVL.

The table lists this clone with a count of one. This chain links TRBV11-2 with TRBJ2-7, with D unclear. CDR1 is SGHAT, CDR2 FQNNGV, per germline. CDR3 size: 14 residues. With 8 bases removed from V and 3 bases from J, the gap between germline ends came to 17 bases. The CDR3 loop reads CASGHKRRDYEQYF. CDR3 in DNA: TGTGCCAGCGGCCACAAAAGAAGGGACTACGAGCAGTACTTC.

This clone was observed a few times. The chain carries TRBV6-6 and TRBJ1-6; TRBD1 is a possible D gene (5 bases). V lost 2 bases, J lost 9 bases, and 14 bases lay in between. CDR3 length: 15 residues. The germline V gene has CDR1 MNHNY and CDR2 SVGAGI (reference sequence). The CDR3 coding sequence is TGTGCCAGCAGTTACGTGTCAGGGCCTAGTTCACCCCTCCACTTT. Residues: CASSYVSGPSSPLHF.

The DNA for the CDR3 is TGCAGCGTGATGGGCCCTAGCACAGATACGCAGTATTTT. This sequence encodes CSVMGPSTDTQYF. This chain connects TRBV29-1 to TRBJ2-3; D uncertain. Per the germline V gene, CDR1 is SQVTM and CDR2 is ANQGSEA. V was clipped by 6 bases and J by 0 bases, with 10 bases between them. The length of the CDR3 is 13 residues.

This clone has just a few counts. V and J are TRBV29-1 and TRBJ1-1, with 7 nucleotides matching TRBD1. The V segment lost 2 bases and the J segment 5 bases; nucleotides outside the gene matches: 5. Germline CDR1 and CDR2: SQVTM and ANQGSEA. The CDR3 loop spans 13 amino acids. This CDR3 reads CSVENRGGTEAFF. CDR3 nucleotide sequence: TGCAGCGTTGAAAACAGGGGAGGTACTGAAGCTTTCTTT.

This chain uses TRBV29-1 with TRBJ2-7; D perhaps matches TRBD1 (6 bases). V was pared by 4 bases and J by 6 bases, with 16 bases between. The CDR3 totals 13 residues. Germline V gene lookup returns CDR1 SQVTM and CDR2 ANQGSEA. In DNA form, the CDR3 reads TGCAGCGTTGCACAGGGTGGTCCGATCGAGCAGTACTTC. Amino acids: CSVAQGGPIEQYF.

There are a few counts of this clone. This rearrangement joins TRBV29-1 to TRBJ2-2, with D unresolved. V was trimmed by 6 bases and J by 6 bases, leaving 14 bases between them. In germline, CDR1 is SQVTM, CDR2 ANQGSEA. The CDR3 extends over 13 amino acids. The CDR3 sequence: CSVAWFSSGELFF. The CDR3 bases are TGCAGCGTAGCTTGGTTCTCATCCGGGGAGCTGTTTTTT.

This clone was counted ten times or more. The CDR3 is CASSLALGGHRKLFF. The CDR3 DNA sequence: TGTGCCAGCAGCTTAGCGCTCGGGGGGCACCGGAAGCTGTTTTTT. V gene TRBV7-2 combines with J gene TRBJ2-2; TRBD2 might be the D (7 bases). The CDR3 has 15 amino acids. Germline CDR1 is SGHTA and CDR2 is FQGNSA. V dropped 0 bases and J dropped 12 bases, with 17 bases sitting between them.

The chain uses TRBV11-2 and TRBJ2-7; D ambiguous. V was trimmed by 8 bases and J by 3 bases, leaving 17 bases between them. Germline V lookup: CDR1 SGHAT, CDR2 FQNNGV. The CDR3 loop spans 14 amino acids. CDR3 amino acids: CASAPARMFYEQYF. For the CDR3, the DNA is TGTGCCAGCGCCCCGGCCAGGATGTTCTACGAGCAGTACTTC.

Only a few counts were recorded for this clone. The V and J genes are TRBV5-1 and TRBJ2-3; the D gene is possibly TRBD2 (6 bases). The CDR3 length is 14 residues. Germline CDR1 reads SGHRS; CDR2 reads YFSETQ. Deletions cut 4 bases from V and 4 bases from J, with 13 bases between. DNA of the CDR3: TGCGCCAGCAGCCCGGGGACGGGGGCAGATACGCAGTATTTT. This sequence encodes CASSPGTGADTQYF.

This clone was counted a few times. V is TRBV6-1 and J is TRBJ2-7, with 7 nucleotides matching TRBD1. The J segment lost 3 bases and the V segment lost 5 bases, leaving 1 base of the junction unmatched. CDR1 is MNHNS, CDR2 SASEGT, per germline. The CDR3 loop spans 12 amino acids. The CDR3 spells CASSRQGYEQYF. For the CDR3, the DNA is TGTGCCAGCAGTAGACAGGGCTACGAGCAGTACTTC.

This clone was picked up one time. As DNA, the CDR3 is TGCAGCGTTGAAGATCAGGGGCGGCGAGAGACCCAGTACTTC. Translating it yields CSVEDQGRRETQYF. The V gene is TRBV29-1, the J gene TRBJ2-5; TRBD1 is a possible D gene (6 bases). Deletions cut 0 bases from V and 4 bases from J, with 12 bases between. CDR3 length: 14 residues. Germline CDR1 and CDR2: SQVTM and ANQGSEA.

V is TRBV7-2 and J is TRBJ2-4, with 10 bases fitting TRBD1. After removal of 1 base from V and 0 bases from J, the junction contained 9 bases not matched to a gene. CDR1 and CDR2 from the germline V gene are SGHTA and FQGNSA. The CDR3 is made up of 19 amino acids. Here the CDR3 DNA reads TGTGCCAGCAGCTTAGTTTGGGTGAGGGACAGGGGAGCCAAAAACATTCAGTACTTC. It translates to CASSLVWVRDRGAKNIQYF. Complete variable domain (other parts from reference TRBV7-2 and TRBJ2-4): GAGVSQSPSNKVTEKGKDVELRCDPISGHTALYWYRQSLGQGLEFLIYFQGNSAPDKSGLPSDRFSAERTGGSVSTLTIQRTQQEDSAVYLCASSLVWVRDRGAKNIQYFGAGTRLSVL.

Only a few counts were recorded for this clone. The chain employs TRBV30 and TRBJ1-2, with unresolved D. The CDR3 is 15 residues long. Trimming shortened V by 0 bases and J by 0 bases, and 11 bases separated the two germline ends. The germline gives CDR1 GTSNPN, CDR2 SVGIG (reference sequence). CDR3 bases: TGTGCCTGGAGTGTACGATCCCGAGCTAACTATGGCTACACCTTC. It specifies CAWSVRSRANYGYTF.

The rearrangement uses TRBV2 and TRBJ1-5; unclear D gene. Trimming pared 7 bases from V and 6 bases from J, leaving 13 bases between. CDR3 length equals 13 residues. Germline loops: CDR1 SNHLY, CDR2 FYNNEI. The CDR3 protein is CASMEGFGQPQHF. The CDR3 region has the DNA TGTGCCAGCATGGAAGGGTTTGGTCAGCCCCAGCATTTT.